The 32 T cell receptor beta chains reported below all come from one sample, sequenced in a study of T-cell memory formation after mild COVID-19. From the 5' RACE reads, TCRdb called clonotypes with MiXCR, one entry per CDR3 protein. The sample lists about 200,000 distinct CDR3 sequences; 9.5% were seen once. The sample taken for sequencing was PBMCs or a T cell subset sorted from them (not recorded which). These receptors were collected from a man aged 18-30 years who had mild COVID-19 (a few samples of this study predate the infection). Cell type and time point are not known.

This chain joins TRBV29-1 and TRBJ2-5; 9 bases agree with TRBD1. Trimming took 7 bases from V and 7 from J; bases not matched to a gene: 10. Germline V CDR1 and CDR2: SQVTM, ANQGSEA. The CDR3 covers 13 residues. CDR3 sequence reads: CSDLEGQGGTQYF. CDR3 coding DNA: TGCAGCGACCTAGAGGGACAGGGCGGGACCCAGTACTTC.

This clonotype was seen ten or more times. The V and J genes are TRBV27 and TRBJ2-5; 8 positions match TRBD1. Looked up from germline, CDR1 is MNHEY and CDR2 is SMNVEV (reference sequence). The CDR3 contains 13 residues. The V segment lost 1 base and the J segment 5 bases; nucleotides outside the gene matches: 0. The CDR3 bases are TGTGCCAGCAGTTTATGGGACAGGGAGACCCAGTACTTC. Protein product: CASSLWDRETQYF.

The table lists this clonotype with a few counts. This sequence joins TRBV7-2 and TRBJ1-1, with D unresolved. CDR1 is SGHTA, CDR2 FQGNSA, per germline. CDR3 length: 14 residues. V was pared by 5 bases and J by 1 base, with 11 bases between. In DNA form, the CDR3 reads TGTGCCAGCAGCCTCGTTAGGTCGAACACTGAAGCTTTCTTT. This gives the protein CASSLVRSNTEAFF.

The table lists this clonotype with a few counts. The chain couples TRBV7-9 to TRBJ2-7; D remains ambiguous. The CDR3 contains 14 residues. The V end was cut by 3 bases, the J end by 4 bases, with 13 bases between. The V gene's germline CDR1 is SEHNR and CDR2 FQNEAQ (reference sequence). CDR3 coding DNA: TGTGCCAGCAGCTTCGACGTTAATATATACGAGCAGTACTTC. Translated, it gives CASSFDVNIYEQYF. The whole variable domain, remainder taken from reference TRBV7-9 and TRBJ2-7, is DTGVSQNPRHKITKRGQNVTFRCDPISEHNRLYWYRQTLGQGPEFLTYFQNEAQLEKSRLLSDRFSAERPKGSFSTLEIQRTEQGDSAMYLCASSFDVNIYEQYFGPGTRLTVT.

This clonotype has only a few counts. The rearrangement links TRBV5-1 to TRBJ2-7; D gene uncertain. Germline loops: CDR1 SGHRS, CDR2 YFSETQ. The CDR3 is 14 residues long. V dropped 0 bases and J dropped 4 bases, with 11 bases sitting between them. CDR3 loop: CASSLDPGVYEQYV. DNA for the CDR3: TGCGCCAGCAGCTTGGACCCAGGAGTATACGAGCAGTACGTC.

This clonotype was seen a few times. V gene TRBV7-2 combines with J gene TRBJ2-5; D gene unclear. There are 15 residues in the CDR3. V gave up 5 bases and J gave up 5 bases, with 18 bases separating them. Germline CDR1 is SGHTA and CDR2 is FQGNSA. The CDR3, as DNA: TGTGCCAGCAGCGGACGCAAGTCCGGAGTGGAGACCCAGTACTTC. This sequence encodes CASSGRKSGVETQYF.

Notes on this clonotype: The junction does not match germline at one end; this may be a read error. The chain recombines TRBV2 with TRBJ2-1; 9 positions agree with TRBD1. The germline gives CDR1 SNHLY, CDR2 FYNNEI. This CDR3 comprises 11 residues. CDR3 DNA sequence: TGTGCCAGCAGTGTCATAGGACAGGGGCACTTC. Amino acid sequence: CASSVIGQGHF. Full variable domain (outside the CDR3, taken from reference TRBV2 and TRBJ2-1): EPEVTQTPSHQVTQMGQEVILRCVPISNHLYFYWYRQILGQKVEFLVSFYNNEISEKSEIFDDQFSVERPDGSNFTLKIRSTKLEDSAMYFCASSVIGQGHFGPGTRLTVL.

This chain joins TRBV27 and TRBJ2-7, with TRBD1 identical over 7 bases. CDR3 length: 16 amino acids. V shed 5 bases and J 2 bases; nucleotides not matched to a gene: 12. Germline V gives CDR1 MNHEY, CDR2 SMNVEV (reference sequence). Here the CDR3 reads CASSEAPGQPAYEQYF. In DNA, the CDR3 is TGTGCCAGCAGTGAAGCGCCGGGACAGCCTGCCTACGAGCAGTACTTC.

This clonotype was counted many times. The chain carries TRBV11-2 and TRBJ1-1, with D unclear. CDR3 length equals 16 residues. Germline-derived CDR1 and CDR2 are SGHAT and FQNNGV. V lost 0 bases and J 4 bases, leaving 15 bases between the germline ends. The CDR3 DNA is TGTGCCAGCAGCTTAGACCAAGGACGGGATCTCACTGAAGCTTTCTTT. Encoded protein: CASSLDQGRDLTEAFF.

A few counts support this clonotype. This chain links TRBV7-8 with TRBJ2-2, with a weak D call TRBD1 (5 bases). The germline V gene encodes CDR1 SGHVS and CDR2 FQNEAQ. V was trimmed by 6 bases and J by 2 bases, leaving 13 bases between them. The CDR3 is 15 residues long. The chain's CDR3 is CASSYAGINTGELFF. The CDR3 region has the DNA TGTGCCAGCAGTTACGCAGGGATCAACACCGGGGAGCTGTTTTTT. Using reference TRBV7-8 and TRBJ2-2 for the parts outside the CDR3, the full variable domain is GAGVSQSPRYKVAKRGQDVALRCDPISGHVSLFWYQQALGQGPEFLTYFQNEAQLDKSGLPSDRFFAERPEGSVSTLKIQRTQQEDSAVYLCASSYAGINTGELFFGEGSRLTVL.

Only a few counts were recorded for this clonotype. The V gene is TRBV19, the J gene TRBJ2-2; no reliable D call. Germline lookup yields CDR1 LNHDA and CDR2 SQIVND (reference sequence). Between the trimmed V and J ends, which lost 6 bases and 2 bases, there was a span of 10 bases. This CDR3 region has 14 residues. The DNA of the CDR3 is TGTGCCAGTAGACCGGACCTCAACACCGGGGAGCTGTTTTTT. Amino acid sequence: CASRPDLNTGELFF. The complete variable domain, with remaining parts taken from reference TRBV19 and TRBJ2-2, reads DGGITQSPKYLFRKEGQNVTLSCEQNLNHDAMYWYRQDPGQGLRLIYYSQIVNDFQKGDIAEGYSVSREKKESFPLTVTSAQKNPTAFYLCASRPDLNTGELFFGEGSRLTVL.

In this sample, this clonotype turned up a few times. The V and J genes are TRBV7-2 and TRBJ1-2; D gene ambiguous. The CDR3 covers 12 residues. The V gene's germline CDR1 is SGHTA and CDR2 FQGNSA. V lost 2 bases and J 3 bases, leaving 4 bases between the germline ends. The chain's CDR3 is CASSLSYYGYTF. The CDR3 DNA reads TGTGCCAGCAGCTTAAGTTACTATGGCTACACCTTC. The full variable domain, rest sourced from reference TRBV7-2 and TRBJ1-2, is GAGVSQSPSNKVTEKGKDVELRCDPISGHTALYWYRQSLGQGLEFLIYFQGNSAPDKSGLPSDRFSAERTGGSVSTLTIQRTQQEDSAVYLCASSLSYYGYTFGSGTRLTVV.

This clonotype showed up just a few times. The V call is TRBV25-1, the J call TRBJ1-5; 9 bases line up with TRBD1. The CDR3 extends over 15 amino acids. Losses at the gene ends were 4 bases for V and 4 bases for J; bases not matched to a gene: 5. CDR1 and CDR2 (germline): MGHDK, SYGVNS. The CDR3 loop is CASSAQGQGNQPQHF. The CDR3 bases are TGTGCCAGCAGTGCACAGGGACAGGGAAATCAGCCCCAGCATTTT.

This clonotype was picked up a small number of times. V gene TRBV19 combines with J gene TRBJ2-1, with 14 bases lining up with TRBD2. The CDR3 loop spans 15 amino acids. Germline V gene sequence: CDR1 LNHDA, CDR2 SQIVND (reference sequence). The V and J ends lost 6 bases and 6 bases, in that order; junction bases with no gene match: 4. CDR3 in amino acids: CASREGLAGANEQFF. CDR3 in DNA: TGTGCCAGTAGGGAGGGACTAGCGGGGGCCAATGAGCAGTTCTTC.

The chain employs TRBV20-1 and TRBJ2-3, with D perhaps given as TRBD1 or TRBD2 (5 bases each). V was cut by 2 bases and J by 0 bases, with 6 bases left in between. The CDR3 extends over 13 amino acids. CDR1 and CDR2 from the germline V gene are DFQATT and SNEGSKA (reference sequence). CDR3 protein: CSARWDSTDTQYF. Here the CDR3 DNA reads TGCAGTGCTAGATGGGACAGCACAGATACGCAGTATTTT.

The J gene is TRBJ2-3, the V gene TRBV12-3 or TRBV12-4, with a possible D match to TRBD2 (5 bases). The CDR3 runs to 13 residues. V lost 4 bases and J 6 bases, leaving 11 bases between the germline ends. The CDR3 is CASSWEKPDTQYF. The CDR3, as DNA: TGTGCCAGCAGTTGGGAGAAACCTGATACGCAGTATTTT.

J is TRBJ2-1 and V is TRBV27; weak D call: TRBD2 (6 bases). The germline V gene encodes CDR1 MNHEY and CDR2 SMNVEV (reference sequence). V lost 2 bases to trimming and J lost 2 bases, with 16 bases between them. The CDR3 is 17 amino acids. The chain's CDR3 is CASSLVRGTRTYNEQFF. The DNA for the CDR3 is TGTGCCAGCAGTTTAGTTCGCGGGACGCGGACCTACAATGAGCAGTTCTTC.

The table lists this clonotype with a few counts. The J gene is TRBJ2-5, the V gene TRBV24-1, with 8 bases identical to TRBD2. Germline trimming cut 4 bases from V and 3 bases from J; bases unmatched to any gene: 9. This CDR3 has 16 amino acids. Germline CDR1 is KGHDR and CDR2 is SFDVKD. CDR3 in DNA: TGTGCCACCAGTGAGCCCAGGACTAGCTGGAAAGAGACCCAGTACTTC. It translates to CATSEPRTSWKETQYF.

This clonotype appeared a few times. The chain recombines TRBV23-1 with TRBJ2-3; D is perhaps TRBD1 (5 bases). TRBV23-1 is noted as an ORF with a role that remains uncertain. The V gene lost 3 bases and the J gene lost 1 base, with 17 bases spanning the gap. The CDR3 covers 17 residues. CDR3 sequence: CASSHSLGGRGTDTQYF. CDR3 in DNA: TGCGCCAGCAGTCACTCCCTCGGTGGCAGGGGCACAGATACGCAGTATTTT.

In this sample, this clonotype turned up many times. DNA for the CDR3: TGTGCCAGCAGTCTAGGGACAGGGAGGAATTCACCCCTCCACTTT. As protein: CASSLGTGRNSPLHF. V gene TRBV12-3 or TRBV12-4 combines with J gene TRBJ1-6; 9 bases match TRBD1. V was pared by 5 bases and J by 7 bases, with 6 bases of the junction left unmatched. This CDR3 region has 15 residues.

This clonotype turned up a few times. The chain combines TRBV4-1 with TRBJ2-7; TRBD2 is a possible D gene (6 bases). CDR3 length: 14 residues. The germline V gene encodes CDR1 MGHRA and CDR2 YSYEKL. V lost 0 bases and J 4 bases, leaving 10 bases between the germline ends. The CDR3, as DNA: TGCGCCAGCAGCCAAGATCATCGGGAGTACGAGCAGTACTTC. Protein: CASSQDHREYEQYF.

J is TRBJ1-6 and V is TRBV28; tentative D call: TRBD1 (6 bases). CDR1 and CDR2 from the germline V gene are MDHEN and SYDVKM. V gave up 1 base and J gave up 7 bases, with 11 bases separating them. The CDR3 contains 15 residues. In nucleotides, the CDR3 is TGTGCCAGCAGTTTATTGGGGGGCATAAATTCACCCCTCCACTTT. It specifies CASSLLGGINSPLHF.

The chain links TRBV12-1 to TRBJ1-5. TRBV12-1 is an annotated pseudogene. The length of the CDR3 is 17 residues. CDR3 bases: TGTGCCAGCAGCTTTGAAGGGTGTGCACTAGACAATCAGCCCCAGCATTTT. It encodes CASSFEGCALDNQPQHF.

This clonotype was counted at least ten times. The chain joins TRBV12-3 or TRBV12-4 to TRBJ2-3; a possible D gene is TRBD1 (6 bases). The CDR3 loop spans 15 amino acids. V was cut by 7 bases and J by 3 bases, with 17 bases left in between. The CDR3 DNA reads as TGTGCCAGCAAACCCCCGCGGACAGCGACAGATACGCAGTATTTT. Protein product: CASKPPRTATDTQYF.

This clonotype was seen only a few times. V gene TRBV6-5 combines with J gene TRBJ1-1; D gene uncertain. Germline V gene data show CDR1 as MNHEY and CDR2 as SVGAGI. This CDR3 has 12 amino acids. V was trimmed by 6 bases and J by 4 bases, leaving 9 bases between them. The CDR3 sequence is CASRGIGTEAFF. In DNA form, the CDR3 reads TGTGCCAGCAGGGGCATTGGCACTGAAGCTTTCTTT.

This clonotype was seen repeatedly, ten times or more. The chain combines TRBV7-2 with TRBJ2-2, with no clear D. The V and J ends lost 1 base and 7 bases respectively, with 13 bases between them. There are 15 residues in the CDR3. Germline V gives CDR1 SGHTA, CDR2 FQGNSA. The CDR3 region has the DNA TGTGCCAGCAGCTTAGAAAGGCCGCCGGTCGGGGAGCTGTTTTTT. This encodes CASSLERPPVGELFF.

This clonotype came up many times. The genes are TRBV6-6 and TRBJ1-6, with D perhaps matching TRBD1 (6 bases). The CDR3 contains 13 residues. V lost 4 bases and J 7 bases, leaving 8 bases between the germline ends. Germline CDR1 reads MNHNY; CDR2 reads SVGAGI (reference sequence). CDR3 sequence (DNA): TGTGCCAGCAGTTCAGGGGCAAATTCACCCCTCCACTTT. Amino acids: CASSSGANSPLHF.

This clonotype has just a few counts. This rearrangement joins TRBV4-1 to TRBJ2-3; D gene uncertain. Germline loops: CDR1 MGHRA, CDR2 YSYEKL. This CDR3 region has 13 residues. V was cut by 0 bases and J by 6 bases, with 7 bases left in between. This CDR3 reads CASSQEKQDTQYF. The DNA of the CDR3 is TGCGCCAGCAGCCAAGAGAAGCAGGATACGCAGTATTTT.

This clonotype was recorded at least ten times. This chain connects TRBV12-3 or TRBV12-4 to TRBJ2-3, with 12 positions matching TRBD2. With 4 bases clipped from V and 3 bases from J, the junction kept 2 bases outside the gene matches. CDR3 length: 15 amino acids. The CDR3 DNA reads TGTGCCAGCAGTTCGACTAGCGGGGGAACAGATACGCAGTATTTT. Encoded protein: CASSSTSGGTDTQYF.

This chain uses TRBV10-3 with TRBJ1-1, with a possible D match to TRBD1 (6 bases). Germline-derived CDR1 and CDR2 are ENHRY and SYGVKD. V was shortened by 11 bases and J by 2 bases, with 12 bases between the two germline ends. The CDR3 sequence is 12 residues long. The CDR3 region has the DNA TGTGCCGCCCGGACAGCTAACACTGAAGCTTTCTTT. It codes for CAARTANTEAFF.

There are a few counts of this clonotype. The CDR3 protein is CASSWGLAGNEQFF. CDR3 sequence (DNA): TGTGCCAGCAGCTGGGGACTAGCGGGAAATGAGCAGTTCTTC. V and J are TRBV11-2 and TRBJ2-1; 13 bases line up with TRBD2. With V trimmed by 4 bases and J by 7 bases, 1 base remained unmatched. CDR1 and CDR2 (germline): SGHAT, FQNNGV. CDR3 length: 14 amino acids. The full variable domain, completed using reference TRBV11-2 and TRBJ2-1, is EAGVAQSPRYKIIEKRQSVAFWCNPISGHATLYWYQQILGQGPKLLIQFQNNGVVDDSQLPKDRFSAERLKGVDSTLKIQPAKLEDSAVYLCASSWGLAGNEQFFGPGTRLTVL.

The rearrangement uses TRBV7-9 and TRBJ1-2; D remains ambiguous. Deletions cut 5 bases from V and 5 bases from J, with 9 bases between. The CDR3 has 12 amino acids. Germline loops: CDR1 SEHNR, CDR2 FQNEAQ (reference sequence). CDR3 nucleotide sequence: TGTGCCAGCAGCCCCCAGAGATATGGCTACACCTTC. It encodes CASSPQRYGYTF.